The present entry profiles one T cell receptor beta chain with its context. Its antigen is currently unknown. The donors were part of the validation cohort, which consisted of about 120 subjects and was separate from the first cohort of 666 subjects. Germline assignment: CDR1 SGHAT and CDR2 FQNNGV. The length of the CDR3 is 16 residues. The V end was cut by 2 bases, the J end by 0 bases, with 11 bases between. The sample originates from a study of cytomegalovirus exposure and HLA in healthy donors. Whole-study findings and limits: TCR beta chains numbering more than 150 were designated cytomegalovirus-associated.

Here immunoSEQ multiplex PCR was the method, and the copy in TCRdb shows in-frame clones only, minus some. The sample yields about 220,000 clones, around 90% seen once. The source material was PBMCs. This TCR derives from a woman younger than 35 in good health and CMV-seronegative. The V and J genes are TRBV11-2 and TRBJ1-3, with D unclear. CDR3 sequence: CASSLQIKSSGNTIYF. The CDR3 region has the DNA TGTGCCAGCAGCTTACAAATCAAGAGCTCTGGAAACACCATATATTTT.